This T cell receptor (beta chain) comes out of a study of blood T cell repertoires in COVID-19. Under the authors' procedure: Reference gene primers were amplified, and this amplification served to estimate nucleated cell counts. Here immunoSEQ multiplex PCR was the method, and the copy in TCRdb shows in-frame clones only, minus some. The V and J calls and the clone size are those of that table, but D and trimming were determined from the DNA. Among fewer than 50,000 clones listed, more than 90% were seen once. This CDR3 comprises 15 residues. Trimming left V 5 bases short and J 0 bases short, with 11 bases between. Germline CDR1 LNHDA, CDR2 SQIVND (reference sequence).

This sequence joins TRBV19 and TRBJ1-5; tentative D call: TRBD1 (5 bases). The clonotype was recovered from a human donor in a cohort sampled during active COVID-19. The sample consisted of peripheral blood. Written as DNA, the CDR3 is TGTGCCAGTAGTCCAGGGTTTACTAGCAATCAGCCCCAGCATTTT. Translating gives CASSPGFTSNQPQHF.